The TCR beta chain under discussion was sequenced for a study of blood T cell repertoires in COVID-19. For the study at large: Researchers got acute and convalescent COVID-19 samples from the United States, Italy and Spain. PBMCs, B-cell-depleted T cells, or T cells were the source of the cDNA or gDNA that made up the material.

The CDR3 covers 14 residues. The ends were cut back, 4 bases at V and 0 bases at J, with 7 bases in the middle. The germline CDR1 and CDR2 sequences are MNHEY and SMNVEV (reference sequence). Authors' data handling: The authors estimated nucleated cell counts from reference gene primer amplification. The protocol was immunoSEQ multiplex PCR, while the TCRdb copy is restricted to in-frame clones and leaves out a portion. V and J calls and clone size are copied from that table; D and trimming were computed from the DNA. The sample yields some 160,000 clones, roughly 89% seen once. Seattle's cohort entered during active infection and was followed longitudinally.

This receptor was identified in a woman in her sixties or seventies with COVID-19, enrolled during active disease. This sequence joins TRBV27 and TRBJ1-3; D is unclear. The sequenced sample consisted of peripheral blood. Here the CDR3 DNA reads TGTGCCAGCAGTTCTGGGCACTCTGGAAACACCATATATTTT. It encodes CASSSGHSGNTIYF.